The 20 T cell receptor beta chains below were found in one sample sequenced in a study of tumor-infiltrating lymphocytes in primary liver carcinoma. A primer in the constant region served to generate TCR beta cDNA from 500 to 600 ng of total RNA. Generation of the TCR beta libraries relied on three nested multiplex PCR rounds using slightly modified ARM-PCR. Investigators reported that the first two PCR rounds, at 10 cycles each, used TRBV1-TRBV30 forward primers with a C-beta reverse primer. MiXCR, applied by TCRdb to the multiplex PCR reads, yields one record per CDR3 protein. The sample carries 90,000 to 150,000 distinct CDR3 sequences, less than 80% recorded once. Joint extraction of RNA and DNA used roughly 18-34 mg of bulk tissue that was unsorted. The sample taken for sequencing was liver tumor tissue from sampling region 1. Specified subset: tumor region T1, superior pole. The origin of the receptors is a woman aged 55 to 70 with primary liver carcinoma and hepatitis B virus infection.

This clonotype was seen repeatedly, ten times or more. The rearrangement joins TRBV5-6 to TRBJ2-7, with D possibly TRBD2 on 6 matching bases. The V end was cut by 1 base, the J end by 0 bases, with 11 bases between. This CDR3 contains 15 residues. Germline CDR1 and CDR2: SGHDT and YYEEEE. CDR3 sequence reads: CASSLKGSGSYEQYF. CDR3 DNA: TGTGCCAGCAGCTTGAAGGGTAGCGGCTCCTACGAGCAGTACTTC.

Comment on this clonotype: No conserved phenylalanine or tryptophan ends this CDR3, so it is likely a read error. The rearrangement uses TRBV7-9 and TRBJ1-2; D may be TRBD1 (6 bases). V was trimmed by 5 bases and J by 8 bases, leaving 24 bases between them. The CDR3 runs to 16 residues. The V gene's germline CDR1 is SEHNR and CDR2 FQNEAQ (reference sequence). This chain's CDR3 is CASSPRAGTGGEGYTI. CDR3 sequence (DNA): TGTGCCAGCAGCCCCCGAGCGGGGACGGGGGGCGAGGGCTACACCATC.

This clonotype was recorded only once. One end of the junction varies from germline; a read error may be responsible. The V call is TRBV11-2, the J call TRBJ1-6; TRBD1 matches at 8 bases. CDR3 length: 17 residues. Germline V lookup: CDR1 SGHAT, CDR2 FQNNGV. CDR3 protein: CVSSPDRGTGFYSPIHF. CDR3 DNA sequence: TGTGTCAGCAGCCCAGACAGGGGAACAGGGTTTTATTCACCCATCCACTTT.

This clonotype was seen ten or more times. The CDR3 DNA sequence: TGTGCCAGCTTAGCGGGAGTGGCTACAGATACGCAGTATTTT. This encodes CASLAGVATDTQYF. The V gene is TRBV6-1, the J gene TRBJ2-3; 9 bases fit TRBD2. Germline CDR1 reads MNHNS; CDR2 reads SASEGT. The J segment lost 3 bases and the V segment lost 8 bases, leaving 6 bases of the junction unmatched. The CDR3 has 14 residues.

This chain connects TRBV5-1 to TRBJ2-1; 8 nucleotides agree with TRBD1. With V trimmed by 8 bases and J by 4 bases, 14 bases remained unmatched. This CDR3 has 16 amino acids. Germline assignment: CDR1 SGHRS and CDR2 YFSETQ. CDR3 sequence reads: CARSRRTGWLYNEQFF. The CDR3 DNA is TGCGCCAGGAGCCGACGGACAGGGTGGTTGTACAATGAGCAGTTCTTC.

This clonotype was counted a few times. CDR3 sequence: CASSFSPLNMQYF. CDR3 nucleotide sequence: TGTGCCAGCAGCTTCAGCCCCCTAAATATGCAGTATTTT. The gene calls are TRBV7-8 and TRBJ2-3; D call uncertain. V lost 3 bases and J lost 11, with 15 bases in between. The CDR3 has 13 amino acids. From germline, CDR1 is SGHVS and CDR2 FQNEAQ.

In the case of this clonotype: This could be a read error, since a much larger clone is one nucleotide away. This sequence joins TRBV10-3 and TRBJ2-1; a possible D gene is TRBD1 (6 bases). The CDR3 sequence is 14 residues long. V shed 6 bases and J shed 3 bases, with 12 bases lying between them. Looked up from germline, CDR1 is ENHRY and CDR2 is SYGVKD. CDR3 DNA sequence: TGTGCCATCAGAGACAGGAGCTTCTACAATGAGCAGTTCTTC. The encoded protein is CAIRDRSFYNEQFF.

This clonotype has only one observation. Compared with germline, one end of the junction differs, possibly owing to a read error. J is TRBJ2-2 and V is TRBV6-5; 8 bases are shared with TRBD2. Germline values: CDR1 MNHEY, CDR2 SVGAGI. The CDR3 consists of 16 residues. CDR3 coding DNA: TGTGCCAGCAGTGTCTCCGGGACTAGGTCCACCGGGGAGCTGTATTTT. It yields the protein CASSVSGTRSTGELYF.

In the case of this clonotype: This clone may be a read error of a much larger clone one base away. V and J are TRBV29-1 and TRBJ1-2; D is ambiguous. The V gene's germline CDR1 is SQVTM and CDR2 ANQGSEA. CDR3 length: 10 amino acids. Here the CDR3 DNA reads TGCATCGTTGAGCTCTATGGCTACACCTTC. Amino acids: CIVELYGYTF.

Regarding this clonotype: Germline and junction disagree at one end, which may indicate a read error. V is TRBV4-1 and J is TRBJ1-2, with 7 bases that match TRBD1. The germline V gene encodes CDR1 MGHRA and CDR2 YSYEKL. The CDR3 length is 15 residues. CDR3 nucleotides: TGCGCCGGCAGCCAACAGACAGGGCGCGGCTATGGCTACACCTTC. Protein: CAGSQQTGRGYGYTF.

This clonotype was seen only a few times. The rearrangement uses TRBV5-1 and TRBJ2-3; the D gene is possibly TRBD2 (6 bases). With 3 bases removed from V and 1 base from J, the gap between germline ends came to 9 bases. Germline CDR1 is SGHRS and CDR2 is YFSETQ. The CDR3 totals 14 residues. CDR3 nucleotide sequence: TGCGCCAGCAGCTCGGGACTCCGCACAGATACGCAGTATTTT. It yields the protein CASSSGLRTDTQYF.

Of note for this clonotype: A clone one base away is much larger, so this may be a read error. The chain couples TRBV10-3 to TRBJ1-1; D may be TRBD1 (5 bases). Germline V gene data show CDR1 as ENHRY and CDR2 as SYGVKD. CDR3 length equals 16 residues. This chain's CDR3 is CAISESIRGGNTETFF. The CDR3 region has the DNA TGTGCCATCAGTGAGTCGATTCGGGGGGGTAACACTGAAACTTTCTTT.

This clonotype has ten or more counts. V is TRBV29-1 and J is TRBJ1-6; no definite D call. The CDR3 contains 15 residues. Germline V gene data show CDR1 as SQVTM and CDR2 as ANQGSEA. CDR3 sequence reads: CAVPLGSSYNSPLHF. DNA of the CDR3: TGCGCCGTACCACTAGGGAGCTCCTATAATTCACCCCTCCACTTT.

In the case of this clonotype: The junction does not match germline at one end; this may be a read error. The chain employs TRBV11-3 and TRBJ2-3; 8 positions agree with TRBD2. The CDR3 sequence is 15 residues long. Per germline, CDR1 SGHNT and CDR2 YENEEA. The CDR3 DNA is TGTGCCAGCATCCCCCTGGCGGGAGGAACAGCTACGCAGTATTTT. It encodes CASIPLAGGTATQYF.

This clonotype appeared a few times. This sequence joins TRBV10-3 and TRBJ2-5; 11 bases are a match to TRBD2. The CDR3 is 14 residues long. Germline V lookup: CDR1 ENHRY, CDR2 SYGVKD. With V trimmed by 6 bases and J by 2 bases, 2 bases remained unmatched. CDR3 in DNA: TGTGCCATCAGAGGGACTAGCGGACAAGAGACCCAGTACTTC. It specifies CAIRGTSGQETQYF.

About this clonotype itself: A much larger clone lies one base from this, so it may be a read error. This chain uses TRBV10-3 with TRBJ2-7, with a possible D match to TRBD1 (7 bases). Germline CDR1 reads ENHRY; CDR2 reads SYGVKD. CDR3 length: 16 residues. This chain's CDR3 is CVISVLLRDRTYEQYF. The CDR3, as DNA: TGTGTCATCAGTGTTCTATTGCGGGACAGAACCTACGAGCAGTACTTC.

By sample share, this clonotype is medium-sized. This rearrangement joins TRBV11-3 to TRBJ1-4, with 7 nucleotides matching TRBD1. Looked up from germline, CDR1 is SGHNT and CDR2 is YENEEA. V gave up 5 bases and J gave up 3 bases; unmatched junction bases: 3. The CDR3 loop spans 14 amino acids. The CDR3 loop is CASSVRGANEKLFF. The CDR3 region has the DNA TGTGCCAGCAGCGTCAGGGGGGCTAATGAAAAACTGTTTTTT.

Comments on this clonotype: This may come from a read error, since a much larger clone is one base off. J is TRBJ1-1 and V is TRBV6-1; D is unclear. Germline CDR1 and CDR2: MNHNS and SASEGT. This CDR3 has 12 amino acids. CDR3: CATQKVNTEASF. In DNA form, the CDR3 reads TGTGCCACACAGAAGGTGAACACTGAAGCTTCCTTT.

Note on this clonotype: One end of the junction varies from germline; a read error may be responsible. This rearrangement joins TRBV28 to TRBJ2-3, with unresolved D. Germline V gene data show CDR1 as MDHEN and CDR2 as SYDVKM. The CDR3 is made up of 16 amino acids. CDR3 loop: CASSLSGDTLTDMQYF. As DNA, the CDR3 is TGTGCCAGCAGTTTGTCAGGAGACACTCTCACAGATATGCAGTATTTT.

Worth noting for this clonotype: A read error may explain this, as a much larger clone is one base away. The J gene is TRBJ2-1, the V gene TRBV29-1; 9 nucleotides match TRBD2. V was clipped by 7 bases and J by 8 bases; unmatched bases: 9. The CDR3 covers 13 residues. Germline V lookup: CDR1 SQVTM, CDR2 ANQGSEA. CDR3 residues: CSARTSGWYEQFF. As DNA, the CDR3 is TGCAGCGCCCGAACTAGCGGGTGGTATGAGCAGTTCTTC.